Included here is one T cell receptor beta chain sequence, with context. In the authors' workflow: The assay estimated nucleated cells by amplifying reference gene primers. TCRdb's copy holds only in-frame clones and misses some; the assay was immunoSEQ multiplex PCR. The V and J calls and the clone size are those of that table, but D and trimming were determined from the DNA. The data hold 400,000 or so clones, with around 90% observed a single time. Germline V CDR1 and CDR2: SGHNT, YENEEA. V was cut by 2 bases and J by 2 bases, with 8 bases left in between. The CDR3 runs 14 residues. The entry originates in a study of blood T cell repertoires in COVID-19. Overall study: T cells, B-cell-depleted T cells, or PBMCs provided the cDNA or gDNA that served as material.

This clonotype originated in a man younger than 30 who had recovered from COVID-19. This rearrangement joins TRBV11-3 to TRBJ2-3; D gene uncertain. The sample comprised PBMCs or T cells enriched from blood (not recorded which). Here the CDR3 DNA reads TGTGCCAGCAGCTTATCAGAACCCACAGATACGCAGTATTTT. As protein: CASSLSEPTDTQYF. Based on the CDR3 plus reference TRBV11-3 and TRBJ2-3, the full variable domain is EAGVVQSPRYKIIEKKQPVAFWCNPISGHNTLYWYLQNLGQGPELLIRYENEEAVDDSQLPKDRFSAERLKGVDSTLKIQPAELGDSAVYLCASSLSEPTDTQYFGPGTRLTVL.